What follows are 3 T cell receptor beta chains derived from one specimen sequenced in a study of blood T cell repertoires in COVID-19. Method: immunoSEQ multiplex PCR; TCRdb's copy keeps in-frame clones and lacks some. The sample contains 40,000 to 50,000 clones, roughly 87% of which appear only once. Sequencing input: peripheral blood. The receptors shown here come from a human donor in a cohort sampled during active COVID-19.

This chain uses TRBV4-1 with TRBJ2-1, with 10 bases aligning to TRBD1. The V and J ends lost 1 base and 7 bases, in that order; junction bases with no gene match: 4. CDR1 is MGHRA, CDR2 YSYEKL, per germline. The CDR3 totals 15 residues. The CDR3 nucleotides read TGCGCCAGCAGCCAAGGACAGGGGGCCTGGAATGAGCAGTTCTTC. Translating gives CASSQGQGAWNEQFF.

This clone was counted a few times. Here the CDR3 reads CASSRNQPQHF. The CDR3 nucleotides are TGCGCCAGCAGCCGGAATCAGCCCCAGCATTTT. The gene calls are TRBV5-1 and TRBJ1-5, with D hard to call. The CDR3 covers 11 residues. Trimming cost V 4 bases and J 4 bases, with 3 bases left between them. Germline CDR1 and CDR2: SGHRS and YFSETQ.

This sequence joins TRBV29-1 and TRBJ2-5; no clear D gene. CDR1 SQVTM and CDR2 ANQGSEA come from the germline V gene. Deletions cut 7 bases from V and 2 bases from J, with 11 bases between. This CDR3 spans 12 amino acids. The CDR3 loop is CSGRGPQETQYF. CDR3 DNA: TGCAGCGGGCGTGGGCCGCAAGAGACCCAGTACTTC.